This T cell receptor beta chain was documented in a study of T cell responses to AZD1222 COVID-19 vaccine. Profiling relied on immunoSEQ multiplex PCR, and the TCRdb table lists in-frame clones only, not all of them. The sample lists about 140,000 clones; roughly 90% were seen once. There are 14 residues in the CDR3. The V gene lost 7 bases and the J gene lost 3 bases, with 16 bases spanning the gap. Germline loops: CDR1 MDHEN, CDR2 SYDVKM. This chain connects TRBV28 to TRBJ2-7, with D perhaps being TRBD1 or TRBD2 (5 bases each). The TCR originated in an adult who received the AZD1222 COVID-19 vaccine. The specimen comprised peripheral blood, sampled 28 days after the second AZD1222 dose. The CDR3 DNA is TGTGCCAGCACGGGGTTAGAGGGGATCTACGAGCAGTACTTC. It yields the protein CASTGLEGIYEQYF. The whole variable domain, remainder taken from reference TRBV28 and TRBJ2-7, is DVKVTQSSRYLVKRTGEKVFLECVQDMDHENMFWYRQDPGLGLRLIYFSYDVKMKEKGDIPEGYSVSREKKERFSLILESASTNQTSMYLCASTGLEGIYEQYFGPGTRLTVT.